The clone carrying this T cell receptor beta chain was seen repeatedly, ten times or more. TCRdb passed the 5' RACE reads through MiXCR, listing each CDR3 protein once. The table includes 40,000 to 50,000 distinct CDR3 sequences, around 6.4% detected once. The data were taken from a study of T cells after yellow fever vaccination. Study overall: Four memory subsets, EM, EMRA, CM and Tscm, were sorted by CD3, CD45RA, CCR7, CD95. Low-cell-number fractions were prepared with SMART-Seq v4 Ultra Low Input.

The CDR3 is made up of 16 amino acids. Germline values: CDR1 SGHRS, CDR2 YFSETQ. Trimming took 0 bases from V and 4 from J, leaving 14 bases between them. The specimen comprised PBMCs, either bulk or a sorted T-cell subset (CD4+, CD8+, memory, or dextramer-sorted; not recorded which), sampled 45 days after the yellow fever booster vaccination. The V gene is TRBV5-1, the J gene TRBJ2-1; D uncertain. The source is a man aged 30 to 39 who received the YFV17D yellow fever vaccine. DNA for the CDR3: TGCGCCAGCAGCTTGGCACCCGGGCTCCTGTACAATGAGCAGTTCTTC. Protein product: CASSLAPGLLYNEQFF.